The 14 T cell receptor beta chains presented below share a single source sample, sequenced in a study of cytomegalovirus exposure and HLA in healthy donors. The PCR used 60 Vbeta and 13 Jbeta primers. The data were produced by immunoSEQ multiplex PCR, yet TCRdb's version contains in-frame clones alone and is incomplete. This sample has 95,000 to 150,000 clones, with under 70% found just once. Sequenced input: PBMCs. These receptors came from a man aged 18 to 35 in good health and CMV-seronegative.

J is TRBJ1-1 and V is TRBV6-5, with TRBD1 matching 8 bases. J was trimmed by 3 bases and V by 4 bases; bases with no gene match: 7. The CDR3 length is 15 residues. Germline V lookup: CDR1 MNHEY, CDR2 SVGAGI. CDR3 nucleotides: TGTGCCAGCAGTTTCAGGGGGCGTTTGGACACTGAAGCTTTCTTT. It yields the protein CASSFRGRLDTEAFF.

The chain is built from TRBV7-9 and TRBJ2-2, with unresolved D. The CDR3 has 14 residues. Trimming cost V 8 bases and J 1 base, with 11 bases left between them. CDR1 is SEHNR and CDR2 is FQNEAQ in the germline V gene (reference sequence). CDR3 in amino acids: CASRSRQNTGELFF. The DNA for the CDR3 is TGTGCCAGCCGCAGCAGACAGAACACCGGGGAGCTGTTTTTT.

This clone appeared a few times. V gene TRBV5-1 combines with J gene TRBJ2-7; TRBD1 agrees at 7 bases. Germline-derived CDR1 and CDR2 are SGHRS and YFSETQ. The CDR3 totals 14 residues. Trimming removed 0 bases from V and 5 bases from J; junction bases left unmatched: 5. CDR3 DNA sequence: TGCGCCAGCAGCTTGGGGGAGCAGGGGGACGAGCAGTACTTC. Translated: CASSLGEQGDEQYF.

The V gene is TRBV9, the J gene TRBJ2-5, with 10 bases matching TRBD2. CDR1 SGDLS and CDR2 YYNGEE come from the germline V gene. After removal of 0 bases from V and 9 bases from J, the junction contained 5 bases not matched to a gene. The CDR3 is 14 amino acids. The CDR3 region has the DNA TGTGCCAGCAGCGTAGTCCAGCGGGGGGGGGCCCAGTACTTC. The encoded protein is CASSVVQRGGAQYF.

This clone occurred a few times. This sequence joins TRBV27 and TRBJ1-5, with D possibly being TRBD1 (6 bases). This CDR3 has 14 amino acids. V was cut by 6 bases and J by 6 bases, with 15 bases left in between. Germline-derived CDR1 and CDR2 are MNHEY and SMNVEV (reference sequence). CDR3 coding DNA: TGTGCCAGCAGGTTAGCAGGGGTTAGTCAGCCCCAGCATTTT. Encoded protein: CASRLAGVSQPQHF.

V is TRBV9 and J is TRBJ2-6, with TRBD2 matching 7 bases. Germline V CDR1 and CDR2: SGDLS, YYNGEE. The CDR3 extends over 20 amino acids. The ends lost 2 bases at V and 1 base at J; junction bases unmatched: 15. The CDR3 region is CASSVSRSAGEISGANVLTF. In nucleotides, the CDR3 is TGTGCCAGCAGCGTGTCGAGGTCGGCGGGGGAGATTTCTGGGGCCAACGTCCTGACTTTC.

The CDR3 loop is CASSLFTGKSSGANVLTF. Here the CDR3 DNA reads TGCGCCAGCAGCTTGTTTACAGGGAAAAGCTCTGGGGCCAACGTCCTGACTTTC. The chain combines TRBV5-1 with TRBJ2-6, with D possibly matching TRBD1 (6 bases). This CDR3 is 18 amino acids long. In germline, CDR1 is SGHRS, CDR2 YFSETQ. V was cut by 1 base and J by 0 bases, with 14 bases left in between.

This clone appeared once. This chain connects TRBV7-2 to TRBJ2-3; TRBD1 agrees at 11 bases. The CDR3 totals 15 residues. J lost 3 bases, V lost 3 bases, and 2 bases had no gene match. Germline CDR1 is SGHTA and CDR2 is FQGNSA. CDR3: CASSFGQGATDTQYF. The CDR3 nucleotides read TGTGCCAGCAGCTTCGGACAGGGGGCAACAGATACGCAGTATTTT.

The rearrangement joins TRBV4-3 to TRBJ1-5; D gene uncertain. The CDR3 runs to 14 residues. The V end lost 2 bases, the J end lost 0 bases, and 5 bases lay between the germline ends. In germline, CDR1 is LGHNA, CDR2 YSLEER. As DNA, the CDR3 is TGCGCCAGCAGCCAATCCCATAGCAATCAGCCCCAGCATTTT. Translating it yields CASSQSHSNQPQHF.

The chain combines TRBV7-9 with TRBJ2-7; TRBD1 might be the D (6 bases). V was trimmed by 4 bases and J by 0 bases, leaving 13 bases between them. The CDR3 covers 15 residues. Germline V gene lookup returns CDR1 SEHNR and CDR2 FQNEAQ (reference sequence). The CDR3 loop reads CASSSPGTPSYEQYF. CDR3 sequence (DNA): TGTGCCAGCAGCTCCCCCGGGACACCCTCCTACGAGCAGTACTTC.

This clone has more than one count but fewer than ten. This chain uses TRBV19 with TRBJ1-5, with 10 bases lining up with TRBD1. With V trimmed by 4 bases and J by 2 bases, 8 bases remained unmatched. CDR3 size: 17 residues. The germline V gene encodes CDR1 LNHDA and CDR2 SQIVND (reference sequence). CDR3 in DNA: TGTGCCAGTAGTAATCTCTCCGGGACAGGGGGCAATCAGCCCCAGCATTTT. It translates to CASSNLSGTGGNQPQHF.

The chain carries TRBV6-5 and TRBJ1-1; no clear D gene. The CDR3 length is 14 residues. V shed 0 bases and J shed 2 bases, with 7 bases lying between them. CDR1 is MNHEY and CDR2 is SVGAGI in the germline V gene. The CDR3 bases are TGTGCCAGCAGTTACTCTCCAGGAAACACTGAAGCTTTCTTT. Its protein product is CASSYSPGNTEAFF.

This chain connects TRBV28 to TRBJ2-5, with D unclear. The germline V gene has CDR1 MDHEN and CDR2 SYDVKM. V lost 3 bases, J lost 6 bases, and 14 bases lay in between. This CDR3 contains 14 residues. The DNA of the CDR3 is TGTGCCAGCAGTTTCCCGCACGCGGAAAAGACCCAGTACTTC. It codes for CASSFPHAEKTQYF.

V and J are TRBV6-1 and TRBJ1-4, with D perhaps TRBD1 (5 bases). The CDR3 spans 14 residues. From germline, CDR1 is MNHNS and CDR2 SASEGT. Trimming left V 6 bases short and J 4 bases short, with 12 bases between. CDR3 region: CASRVQGNNEKLFF. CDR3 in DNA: TGTGCCAGCAGAGTCCAGGGAAATAATGAAAAACTGTTTTTT.